This T cell receptor (beta chain) was documented in a study of cytomegalovirus exposure and HLA in healthy donors. Using immunoSEQ multiplex PCR, the repertoire was profiled, and TCRdb retains in-frame clones only, with some absent. This sample has 140,000 to 150,000 clones; approximately 90% occur once, and the top ten carry roughly 0.7%. The clonotype was recovered from a man between 18 and 29 years old in good health and CMV-seronegative. The sample consisted of PBMCs.

DNA for the CDR3: TGTGCCAGCAGAGGACCTGGAGCGGGGGATAATTTCAATCAAGAGACCCAGTACTTC. Encoded protein: CASRGPGAGDNFNQETQYF. The V call is TRBV27, the J call TRBJ2-5; TRBD2 matches 8 bases. Trimming removed 6 bases from V and 2 bases from J; junction bases left unmatched: 20. The V gene's germline CDR1 is MNHEY and CDR2 SMNVEV (reference sequence). The CDR3 is 19 residues long.